This T cell receptor beta chain was observed in a study of T cell responses to AZD1222 COVID-19 vaccine. Study-wide context: Pooled samples include second doses given at about 4 or 12 weeks. Regarding the study as a whole: Clonal diversity was possibly underestimated; the donors were predominantly white British and more often female.

As regards this clone: Its antigen is as yet unknown.

The CDR3 has 16 residues. Germline CDR1 SGDLS, CDR2 YYNGEE. V lost 3 bases and J lost 5; bases outside the gene matches: 11. Produced via immunoSEQ multiplex PCR; TCRdb's table is partial and in-frame only. This table holds roughly 140,000 clones, around 88% found once. This TCR came from an adult in good health. The chain carries TRBV9 and TRBJ2-3; 8 positions agree with TRBD2. The sample was peripheral blood, taken on day 0 of AZD1222 vaccination. The CDR3 reads CASSAHIGRVEDTQYF. The DNA of the CDR3 is TGTGCCAGCAGCGCCCACATCGGGAGGGTTGAAGATACGCAGTATTTT.